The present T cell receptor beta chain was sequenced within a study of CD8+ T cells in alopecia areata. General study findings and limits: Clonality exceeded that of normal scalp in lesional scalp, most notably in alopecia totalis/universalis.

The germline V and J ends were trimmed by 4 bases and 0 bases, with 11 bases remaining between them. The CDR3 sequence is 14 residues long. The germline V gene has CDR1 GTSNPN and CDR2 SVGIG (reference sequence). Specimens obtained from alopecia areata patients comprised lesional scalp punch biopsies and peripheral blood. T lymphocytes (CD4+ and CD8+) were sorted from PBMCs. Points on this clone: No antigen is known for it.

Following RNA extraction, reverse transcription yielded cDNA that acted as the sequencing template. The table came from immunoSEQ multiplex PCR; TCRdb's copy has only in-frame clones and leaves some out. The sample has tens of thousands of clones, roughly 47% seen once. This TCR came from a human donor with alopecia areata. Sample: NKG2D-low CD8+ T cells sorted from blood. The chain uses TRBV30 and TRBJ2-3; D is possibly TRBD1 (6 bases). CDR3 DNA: TGTGCCTGGACGAGTGGACAGAGCACAGATACGCAGTATTTT. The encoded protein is CAWTSGQSTDTQYF.